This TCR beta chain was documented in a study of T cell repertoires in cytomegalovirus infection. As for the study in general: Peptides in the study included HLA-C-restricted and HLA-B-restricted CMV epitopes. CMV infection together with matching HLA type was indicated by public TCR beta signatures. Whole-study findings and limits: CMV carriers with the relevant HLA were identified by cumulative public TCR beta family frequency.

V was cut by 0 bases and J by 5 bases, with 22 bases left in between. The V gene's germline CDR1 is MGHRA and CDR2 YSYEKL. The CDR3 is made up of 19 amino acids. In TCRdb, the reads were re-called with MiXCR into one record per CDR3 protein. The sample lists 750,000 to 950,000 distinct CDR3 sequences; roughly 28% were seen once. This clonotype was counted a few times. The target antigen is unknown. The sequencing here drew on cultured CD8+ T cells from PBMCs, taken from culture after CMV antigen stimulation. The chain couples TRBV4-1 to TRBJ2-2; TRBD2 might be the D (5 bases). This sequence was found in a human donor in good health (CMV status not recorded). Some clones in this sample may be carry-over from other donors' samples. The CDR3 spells CASSQDLSPSRGVTGELFF. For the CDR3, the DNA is TGCGCCAGCAGCCAAGATTTGAGTCCCTCTCGGGGTGTAACCGGGGAGCTGTTTTTT.